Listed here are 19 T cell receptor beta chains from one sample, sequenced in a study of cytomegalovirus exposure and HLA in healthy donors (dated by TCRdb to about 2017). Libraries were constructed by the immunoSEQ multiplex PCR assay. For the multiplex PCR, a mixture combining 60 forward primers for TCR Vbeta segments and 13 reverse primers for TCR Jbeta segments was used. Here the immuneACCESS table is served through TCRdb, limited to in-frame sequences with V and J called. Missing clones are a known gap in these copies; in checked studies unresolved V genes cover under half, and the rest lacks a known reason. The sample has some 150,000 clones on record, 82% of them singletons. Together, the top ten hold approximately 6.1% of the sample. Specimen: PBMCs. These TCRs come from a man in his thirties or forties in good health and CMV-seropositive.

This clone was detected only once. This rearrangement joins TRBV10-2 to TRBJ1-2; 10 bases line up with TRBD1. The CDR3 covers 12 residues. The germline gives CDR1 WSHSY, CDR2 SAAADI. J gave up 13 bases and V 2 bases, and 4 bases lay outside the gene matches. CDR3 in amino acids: CASSERDRGTTF. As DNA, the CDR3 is TGCGCCAGCAGTGAGAGGGACAGGGGCACCACCTTC.

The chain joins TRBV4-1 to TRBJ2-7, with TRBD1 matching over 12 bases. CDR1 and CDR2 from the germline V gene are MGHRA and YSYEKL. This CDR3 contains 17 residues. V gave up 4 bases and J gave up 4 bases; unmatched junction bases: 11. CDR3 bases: TGCGCCAGCAGCCGAGGGACAGGGGGCCCCGGGGATTACGAGCAGTACTTC. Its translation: CASSRGTGGPGDYEQYF.

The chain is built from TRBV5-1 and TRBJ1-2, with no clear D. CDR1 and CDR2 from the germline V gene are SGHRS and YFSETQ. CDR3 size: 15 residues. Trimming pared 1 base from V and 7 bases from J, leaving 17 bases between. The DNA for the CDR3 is TGCGCCAGCAGCTTGATCGGGGAGGGCCCCTGTGGCTACACCTTC. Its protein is CASSLIGEGPCGYTF.

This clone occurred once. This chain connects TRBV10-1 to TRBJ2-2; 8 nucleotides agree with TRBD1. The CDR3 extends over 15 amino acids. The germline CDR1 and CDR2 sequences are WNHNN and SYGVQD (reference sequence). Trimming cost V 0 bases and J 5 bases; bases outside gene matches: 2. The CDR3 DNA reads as TGCGCCAGCAGTGAGTCCAGGGGGCGTACCGGGGAGCTGTTTTTT. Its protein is CASSESRGRTGELFF.

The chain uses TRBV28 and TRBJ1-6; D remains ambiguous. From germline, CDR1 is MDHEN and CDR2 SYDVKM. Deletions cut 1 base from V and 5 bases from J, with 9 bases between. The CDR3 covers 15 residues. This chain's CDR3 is CASSLSRRDNSPLHF. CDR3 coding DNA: TGTGCCAGCAGTTTATCAAGGCGGGATAATTCACCCCTCCACTTT.

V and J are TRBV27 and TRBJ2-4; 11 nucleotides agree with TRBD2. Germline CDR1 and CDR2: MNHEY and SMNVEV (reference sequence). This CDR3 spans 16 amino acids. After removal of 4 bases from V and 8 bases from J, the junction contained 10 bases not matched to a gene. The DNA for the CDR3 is TGTGCCAGCAGTTCTAGGACGACTAGCGGGACATACATTCAGTACTTC. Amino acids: CASSSRTTSGTYIQYF.

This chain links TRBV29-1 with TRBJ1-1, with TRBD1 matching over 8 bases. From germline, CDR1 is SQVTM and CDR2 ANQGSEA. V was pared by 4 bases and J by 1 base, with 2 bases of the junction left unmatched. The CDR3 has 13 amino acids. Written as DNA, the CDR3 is TGCAGCGTTGTAGACAGGGGGAACACTGAAGCTTTCTTT. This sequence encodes CSVVDRGNTEAFF.

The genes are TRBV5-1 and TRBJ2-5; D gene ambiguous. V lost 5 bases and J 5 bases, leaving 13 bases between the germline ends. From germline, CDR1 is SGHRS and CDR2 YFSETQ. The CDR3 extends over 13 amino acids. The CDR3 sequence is CASRSRSGETQYF. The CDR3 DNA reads TGCGCCAGCAGGAGCCGTTCCGGGGAGACCCAGTACTTC.

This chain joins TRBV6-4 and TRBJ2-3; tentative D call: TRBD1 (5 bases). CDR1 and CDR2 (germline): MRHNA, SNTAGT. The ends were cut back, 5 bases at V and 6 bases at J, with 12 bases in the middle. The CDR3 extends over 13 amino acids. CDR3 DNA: TGTGCCAGCAGTATACAGGTCTTCGATACGCAGTATTTT. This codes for CASSIQVFDTQYF.

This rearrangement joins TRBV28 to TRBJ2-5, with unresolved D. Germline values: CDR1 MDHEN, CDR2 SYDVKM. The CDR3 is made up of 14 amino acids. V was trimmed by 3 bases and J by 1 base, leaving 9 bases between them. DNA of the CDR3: TGTGCCAGCAGTTTTATTGGCCGCCAAGAGACCCAGTACTTC. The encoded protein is CASSFIGRQETQYF. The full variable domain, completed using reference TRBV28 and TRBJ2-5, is DVKVTQSSRYLVKRTGEKVFLECVQDMDHENMFWYRQDPGLGLRLIYFSYDVKMKEKGDIPEGYSVSREKKERFSLILESASTNQTSMYLCASSFIGRQETQYFGPGTRLLVL.

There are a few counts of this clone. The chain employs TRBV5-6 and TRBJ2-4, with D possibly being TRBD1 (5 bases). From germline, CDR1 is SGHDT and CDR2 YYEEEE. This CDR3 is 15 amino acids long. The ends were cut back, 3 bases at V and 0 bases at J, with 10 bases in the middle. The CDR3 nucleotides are TGTGCCAGCAGCTATAGACAGCTAGCCAAAAACATTCAGTACTTC. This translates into CASSYRQLAKNIQYF.

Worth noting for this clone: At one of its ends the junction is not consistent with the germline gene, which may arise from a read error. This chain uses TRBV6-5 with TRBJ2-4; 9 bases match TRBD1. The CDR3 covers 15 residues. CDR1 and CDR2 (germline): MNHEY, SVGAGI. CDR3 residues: CASSLGQGGKNSQYF. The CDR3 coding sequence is TGTGCCAGCAGTTTGGGACAGGGCGGCAAAAACAGTCAGTACTTC.

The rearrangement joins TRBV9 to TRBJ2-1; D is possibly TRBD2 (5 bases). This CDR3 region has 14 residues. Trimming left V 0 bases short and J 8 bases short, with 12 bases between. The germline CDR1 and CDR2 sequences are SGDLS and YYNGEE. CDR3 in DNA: TGTGCCAGCAGCGTAGAATCGGGGTTTCATGAGCAGTTCTTC. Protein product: CASSVESGFHEQFF.

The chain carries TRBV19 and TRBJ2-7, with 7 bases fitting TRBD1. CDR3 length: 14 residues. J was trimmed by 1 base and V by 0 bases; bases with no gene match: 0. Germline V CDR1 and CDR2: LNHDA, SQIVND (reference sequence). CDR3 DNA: TGTGCCAGTAGTATAGAGACAGGGTCCTACGAGCAGTACTTC. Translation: CASSIETGSYEQYF.

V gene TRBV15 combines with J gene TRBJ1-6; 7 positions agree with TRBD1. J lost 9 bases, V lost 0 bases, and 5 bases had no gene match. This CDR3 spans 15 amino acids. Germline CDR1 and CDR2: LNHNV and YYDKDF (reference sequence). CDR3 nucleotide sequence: TGTGCCACCAGCAGAGATCGTGACAGGGTTTCACCCCTCCACTTT. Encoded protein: CATSRDRDRVSPLHF.

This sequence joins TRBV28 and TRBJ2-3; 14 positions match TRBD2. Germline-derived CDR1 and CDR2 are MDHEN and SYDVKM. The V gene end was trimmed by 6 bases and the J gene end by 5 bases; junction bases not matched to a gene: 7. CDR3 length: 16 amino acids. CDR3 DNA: TGTGCCAGCAGCGCTGGGACTAGCGGGAGCTTAGATACGCAGTATTTT. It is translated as CASSAGTSGSLDTQYF.

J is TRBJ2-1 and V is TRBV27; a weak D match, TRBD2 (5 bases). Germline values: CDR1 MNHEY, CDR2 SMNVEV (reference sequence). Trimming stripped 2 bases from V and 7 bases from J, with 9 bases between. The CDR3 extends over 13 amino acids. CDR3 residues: CASSLEGGNEQFF. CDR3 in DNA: TGTGCCAGCAGTTTAGAGGGCGGGAATGAGCAGTTCTTC.

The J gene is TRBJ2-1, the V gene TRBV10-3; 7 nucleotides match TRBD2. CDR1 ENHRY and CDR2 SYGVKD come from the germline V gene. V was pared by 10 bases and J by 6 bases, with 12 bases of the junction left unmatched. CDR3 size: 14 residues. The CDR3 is CATHLGGSVNEQFF. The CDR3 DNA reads TGTGCCACCCACCTGGGGGGGTCGGTCAATGAGCAGTTCTTC.

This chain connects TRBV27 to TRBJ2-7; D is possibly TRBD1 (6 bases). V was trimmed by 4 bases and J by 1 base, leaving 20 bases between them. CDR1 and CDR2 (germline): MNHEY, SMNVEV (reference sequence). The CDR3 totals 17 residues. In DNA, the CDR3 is TGTGCCAGCAGTTCTCCCAGGGGTCAAACCAATTCCTACGAGCAGTACTTC. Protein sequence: CASSSPRGQTNSYEQYF.